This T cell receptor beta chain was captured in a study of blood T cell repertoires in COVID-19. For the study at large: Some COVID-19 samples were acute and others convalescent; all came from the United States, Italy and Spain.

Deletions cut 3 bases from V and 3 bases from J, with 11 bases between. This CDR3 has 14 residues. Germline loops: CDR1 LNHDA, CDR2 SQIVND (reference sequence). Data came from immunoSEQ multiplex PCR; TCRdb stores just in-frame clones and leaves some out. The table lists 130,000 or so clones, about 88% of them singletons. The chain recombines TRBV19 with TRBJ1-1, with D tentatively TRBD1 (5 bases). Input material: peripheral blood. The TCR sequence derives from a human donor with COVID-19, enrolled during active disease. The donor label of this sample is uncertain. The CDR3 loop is CASSIDLRDTEAFF. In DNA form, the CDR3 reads TGTGCCAGTAGTATCGACCTCAGGGACACTGAAGCTTTCTTT. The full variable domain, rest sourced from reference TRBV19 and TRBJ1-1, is DGGITQSPKYLFRKEGQNVTLSCEQNLNHDAMYWYRQDPGQGLRLIYYSQIVNDFQKGDIAEGYSVSREKKESFPLTVTSAQKNPTAFYLCASSIDLRDTEAFFGQGTRLTVV.